This T cell receptor beta chain is from a study of molecular identifiers for immune sequencing clone quantification. As for the study in general: With replicates, the RNA of roughly 20,000 or 100,000 naive CD8 cells was split five ways and four were sequenced. Broader study findings: Clones carrying above 20 RNA copies accounted for over 98% of effector molecules, under 1% in naive cells.

This clonotype was recorded many times. Antigen specificity is unknown. Libraries used roughly 18,000 to 1,000,000 sorted naive CD8 T cells and 10%, 30% or 50% RNA input. The CDR3 consists of 15 residues. Per germline, CDR1 SGHKS and CDR2 YYEKEE (reference sequence). Trimming took off 0 bases at V and 3 bases at J, with 7 bases between the two ends. Bulk TCR libraries used previously described methods and listed TCR primers. Each CDR3 protein gets one entry after TCRdb re-called the PCR reads with MiXCR. The repertoire consists of a few hundred thousand distinct CDR3 sequences, with about a quarter occurring once and the leading ten covering around 0.76%.

Sequencing was carried out using naive CD8+ T cells from blood, with Jurkat cell RNA spiked in. Subset noted: FACS-sorted CD8+CD4-CCR7+CD45RA+ naive T cells. This clonotype was sampled from a human donor in good health. Some libraries in this study had Jurkat cell RNA spiked in. The gene calls are TRBV5-5 and TRBJ2-6; no definite D call. The CDR3 loop reads CASSLAESGANVLTF. The CDR3, as DNA: TGTGCCAGCAGCTTGGCCGAAAGTGGGGCCAACGTCCTGACTTTC.